What follows are 32 T cell receptor beta chains derived from one specimen sequenced in a study of OX40 agonist ivuxolimab in advanced cancers. TCRdb's table, derived via immunoSEQ multiplex PCR, lists solely in-frame clones and lacks some. This table has around 70,000 clones, 75% to 95% appearing once. The sample consisted of CD4+ or CD8+ T cells sorted from blood, taken in a trial of the OX40 agonist ivuxolimab. The receptors originated from an adult with an advanced solid tumor such as melanoma, head and neck, liver or kidney cancer.

The rearrangement links TRBV21-1 to TRBJ1-5. TRBV21-1 is recorded as a pseudogene. The CDR3 runs 13 residues. The CDR3 nucleotides are TGTGCCAGCACCACGGGAGCGGGGCAGCCCCAGCATTTT. This translates into CASTTGAGQPQHF.

The DNA of the CDR3 is TGTGCCAGCAGCTTGGTTCCCAGATCATCCTCTACGCAGTATTTT. This encodes CASSLVPRSSSTQYF. The rearrangement links TRBV5-8 to TRBJ2-3, with D hard to call. Germline loops: CDR1 SGHTS, CDR2 YDEGEE. The CDR3 has 15 residues. The V end was cut by 0 bases, the J end by 8 bases, with 16 bases between. Together with reference TRBV5-8 and TRBJ2-3, the CDR3 gives the full variable domain: EAGVTQSPTHLIKTRGQQATLRCSPISGHTSVYWYQQALGLGLQFLLWYDEGEERNRGNFPPRFSGRQFPNYSSELNVNALELEDSALYLCASSLVPRSSSTQYFGPGTRLTVL.

This chain uses TRBV15 with TRBJ1-5; D is unclear. Trimming left V 2 bases short and J 4 bases short, with 15 bases between. The CDR3 is 16 residues long. CDR1 is LNHNV, CDR2 YYDKDF, per germline (reference sequence). CDR3 residues: CATSRTFGRRNQPQHF. In DNA form, the CDR3 reads TGTGCCACCAGCAGAACCTTTGGGAGGCGAAATCAGCCCCAGCATTTT.

This chain uses TRBV7-8 with TRBJ2-1; D is uncertain. V lost 6 bases to trimming and J lost 1 base, with 10 bases between them. The CDR3 extends over 14 amino acids. The V gene's germline CDR1 is SGHVS and CDR2 FQNEAQ. CDR3 nucleotide sequence: TGTGCCAGCAGAAAATCTACATCCTACAATGAGCAGTTCTTC. It translates to CASRKSTSYNEQFF.

The V call is TRBV27, the J call TRBJ2-2; TRBD2 aligns across 10 bases. Germline V lookup: CDR1 MNHEY, CDR2 SMNVEV (reference sequence). Trimming cost V 3 bases and J 7 bases; bases outside gene matches: 11. CDR3 length: 17 amino acids. CDR3 nucleotide sequence: TGTGCCAGCAGTTTCCAAGAGCGGGGGGGCCCGGGCGGGGAGCTGTTTTTT. Translation gives CASSFQERGGPGGELFF.

V usage is TRBV27 and J usage is TRBJ2-3; the D gene could be TRBD1 or TRBD2 (5 bases each). Germline V gene data show CDR1 as MNHEY and CDR2 as SMNVEV (reference sequence). The CDR3 runs to 15 residues. V gave up 6 bases and J gave up 0 bases, with 13 bases separating them. The CDR3, as DNA: TGTGCCAGCAGCACCGGGACCACAAGCACAGATACGCAGTATTTT. Amino acids: CASSTGTTSTDTQYF.

The table lists this clone with a count of one. The chain has TRBV19 and TRBJ1-4; 11 positions match TRBD1. This CDR3 region has 18 residues. The ends lost 7 bases at V and 7 bases at J; junction bases unmatched: 17. The germline V gene has CDR1 LNHDA and CDR2 SQIVND (reference sequence). In DNA form, the CDR3 reads TGTGCCAGTATCACGATACCGGGACAGGGGGAAGAAGGTGAAAAACTGTTTTTT. Translated, it gives CASITIPGQGEEGEKLFF.

This clone was observed a single time. V is TRBV7-3 and J is TRBJ2-3; 10 bases map to TRBD2. Looked up from germline, CDR1 is SGHTA and CDR2 is FQGTGA. V trimming: 4 bases; J trimming: 1 base; junction bases outside the gene matches: 2. The CDR3 is 15 amino acids. In DNA form, the CDR3 reads TGTGCCAGCAGCTCACTAGCGGGACGCACAGATACGCAGTATTTT. Translated, it gives CASSSLAGRTDTQYF. Complete variable domain (other parts from reference TRBV7-3 and TRBJ2-3): GAGVSQTPSNKVTEKGKYVELRCDPISGHTALYWYRQSLGQGPEFLIYFQGTGAADDSGLPNDRFFAVRPEGSVSTLKIQRTERGDSAVYLCASSSLAGRTDTQYFGPGTRLTVL.

As for this clone: Being one base from a much bigger clone, this may be a read error. The chain combines TRBV27 with TRBJ1-5; no definite D call. The germline CDR1 and CDR2 sequences are MNHEY and SMNVEV (reference sequence). CDR3 length equals 13 residues. The germline V and J ends were trimmed by 3 bases and 5 bases, with 8 bases remaining between them. The CDR3 loop is CASSFLTDQPQHF. DNA for the CDR3: TGTGCCAGCAGTTTTTTGACCGATCAGCCCCAGCATTTT.

This chain links TRBV19 with TRBJ2-1, with D possibly called TRBD1 or TRBD2 (5 bases each). The CDR3 runs 15 residues. Trimming took off 3 bases at V and 0 bases at J, with 9 bases between the two ends. CDR1 LNHDA and CDR2 SQIVND come from the germline V gene (reference sequence). The CDR3: CASSIRDLSYNEQFF. The CDR3, as DNA: TGTGCCAGTAGTATTCGGGACCTCTCCTACAATGAGCAGTTCTTC.

This chain links TRBV9 with TRBJ2-7; 7 bases line up with TRBD2. The CDR3 has 14 amino acids. The germline gives CDR1 SGDLS, CDR2 YYNGEE. V dropped 0 bases and J dropped 5; count of bases not matched to a gene: 5. The CDR3: CASSVVGGTDEQYF. Here the CDR3 DNA reads TGTGCCAGCAGCGTAGTGGGGGGGACGGACGAGCAGTACTTC.

The rearrangement uses TRBV19 and TRBJ2-1, with 7 positions matching TRBD1. CDR3 length equals 15 residues. Per the germline V gene, CDR1 is LNHDA and CDR2 is SQIVND (reference sequence). V lost 0 bases to trimming and J lost 4 bases; unmatched junction nucleotides: 3. As DNA, the CDR3 is TGTGCCAGTAGTATAGAATACAGGGGATACAATGAGCAGTTCTTC. Encoded protein: CASSIEYRGYNEQFF.

This clone was recorded only once. The chain recombines TRBV7-9 with TRBJ2-3; perhaps TRBD1 as D (6 bases). V lost 5 bases to trimming and J lost 0 bases, with 9 bases between them. CDR1 is SEHNR and CDR2 is FQNEAQ in the germline V gene (reference sequence). CDR3 length: 14 amino acids. DNA of the CDR3: TGTGCCAGCAGCGACCAGGGGAGCACAGATACGCAGTATTTT. This gives the protein CASSDQGSTDTQYF.

This clone was counted once. The V call is TRBV10-3, the J call TRBJ1-1; TRBD1 might be the D (5 bases). V lost 8 bases and J 6 bases, leaving 10 bases between the germline ends. There are 11 residues in the CDR3. The germline V gene encodes CDR1 ENHRY and CDR2 SYGVKD. As DNA, the CDR3 is TGTGCCATCCTGCAGGGCGCTGAAGCTTTCTTT. Protein product: CAILQGAEAFF.

On this clone: The sample holds other DNA sequences that translate to the same CDR3. This chain connects TRBV5-1 to TRBJ2-7; D remains unclear. Per the germline V gene, CDR1 is SGHRS and CDR2 is YFSETQ. Trimming left V 0 bases short and J 3 bases short, with 1 base between. CDR3 length: 11 amino acids. The CDR3 is CASSLGYEQYF. CDR3 DNA sequence: TGCGCCAGCAGCTTGGGCTACGAGCAGTACTTC.

The rearrangement joins TRBV18 to TRBJ2-2; TRBD2 matches 7 bases. Trimming removed 0 bases from V and 0 bases from J; junction bases left unmatched: 1. The CDR3 consists of 16 residues. The germline V gene encodes CDR1 KGHSH and CDR2 LQKENI. The CDR3 is CASSPPGTTNTGELFF. For the CDR3, the DNA is TGTGCCAGCTCACCACCTGGGACTACGAACACCGGGGAGCTGTTTTTT.

This rearrangement joins TRBV7-2 to TRBJ2-1, with 11 positions matching TRBD1. The CDR3 runs 13 residues. Losses at the gene ends were 4 bases for V and 8 bases for J; bases not matched to a gene: 1. Per germline, CDR1 SGHTA and CDR2 FQGNSA. For the CDR3, the DNA is TGTGCCAGCAGCTGGACAGGGGGCGATGAGCAGTTCTTC. Protein product: CASSWTGGDEQFF.

The chain links TRBV28 to TRBJ2-6; D is ambiguous. Trimming cost V 5 bases and J 0 bases, with 5 bases left between them. Germline loops: CDR1 MDHEN, CDR2 SYDVKM. The CDR3 loop spans 14 amino acids. DNA of the CDR3: TGTGCCAGCAGTATGAGCTCTGGGGCCAACGTCCTGACTTTC. It translates to CASSMSSGANVLTF.

The sample holds one count of this clone. The chain recombines TRBV9 with TRBJ1-4; unclear D gene. The CDR3 has 13 residues. V lost 6 bases, J lost 2 bases, and 8 bases lay in between. Germline-derived CDR1 and CDR2 are SGDLS and YYNGEE. The DNA for the CDR3 is TGTGCCAGCAAAGGCGGCACTAATGAAAAACTGTTTTTT. Protein product: CASKGGTNEKLFF.

This clone was detected once. This chain connects TRBV19 to TRBJ1-2; the D is unclear. The CDR3 runs to 18 residues. Trimming stripped 7 bases from V and 5 bases from J, with 29 bases between. Germline CDR1 and CDR2: LNHDA and SQIVND (reference sequence). The CDR3 DNA is TGTGCCAGTACTAAGGAAATCGATGTGAACCCGGGAGATTATGGCTACACCTTC. Protein product: CASTKEIDVNPGDYGYTF.

The chain uses TRBV13 and TRBJ1-4; D gene ambiguous. Germline V gene data show CDR1 as PRHDT and CDR2 as FYEKMQ (reference sequence). The V and J ends lost 6 bases and 8 bases respectively, with 10 bases between them. CDR3 size: 12 residues. The chain's CDR3 is CASRGEGEKLFF. CDR3 DNA sequence: TGTGCCAGCAGAGGCGAAGGGGAAAAACTGTTTTTT.

The rearrangement links TRBV6-4 to TRBJ2-5; 10 bases are shared with TRBD2. The DNA end is a closer match to TRBJ2-7, so the J assignment may be wrong. The germline V gene encodes CDR1 MRHNA and CDR2 SNTAGT. The CDR3 has 14 residues. The CDR3 DNA sequence: TGTGCCAGCAGTGGGGCTAGCGGGGGCTACGAGCAGTACTTC. Amino acid sequence: CASSGASGGYEQYF.

V is TRBV5-6 and J is TRBJ2-3; 10 bases agree with TRBD2. Germline CDR1 reads SGHDT; CDR2 reads YYEEEE. This CDR3 is built from 16 residues. The junction had 9 bases not matched to a gene; V was cut back by 0 bases and J by 8 bases. This CDR3 reads CASSLALAGAKGTQYF. As DNA, the CDR3 is TGTGCCAGCAGCTTGGCGCTAGCGGGAGCCAAGGGTACGCAGTATTTT.

This clone was picked up one time. The chain carries TRBV27 and TRBJ2-5; D perhaps matches TRBD2 (6 bases). Germline loops: CDR1 MNHEY, CDR2 SMNVEV (reference sequence). The CDR3 has 15 residues. With 5 bases removed from V and 1 base from J, the gap between germline ends came to 14 bases. The CDR3: CASSALTRSQETQYF. CDR3 DNA: TGTGCCAGCAGTGCGCTGACTAGGTCCCAAGAGACCCAGTACTTC.

V gene TRBV11-3 combines with J gene TRBJ1-1; D is possibly TRBD1 (6 bases). This CDR3 is built from 15 residues. Trimming left V 5 bases short and J 4 bases short, with 17 bases between. Germline values: CDR1 SGHNT, CDR2 YENEEA. The CDR3 nucleotides read TGTGCCAGCAGCGAAAGCGGGGGGCATAGCACTGAAGCTTTCTTT. Protein: CASSESGGHSTEAFF.

The chain is built from TRBV29-1 and TRBJ2-5; the D gene could be TRBD1 or TRBD2 (5 bases each). This CDR3 comprises 17 residues. The ends were cut back, 0 bases at V and 2 bases at J, with 19 bases in the middle. From germline, CDR1 is SQVTM and CDR2 ANQGSEA. CDR3 bases: TGCAGCGTTGAAGAAGCTTGGGACGGGCACCCTCAAGAGACCCAGTACTTC. Translating gives CSVEEAWDGHPQETQYF.

This sequence joins TRBV7-9 and TRBJ1-1; D is ambiguous. This CDR3 comprises 13 residues. V lost 1 base and J lost 7, with 10 bases in between. The germline V gene encodes CDR1 SEHNR and CDR2 FQNEAQ (reference sequence). This CDR3 reads CASSLVPTDEAFF. For the CDR3, the DNA is TGTGCCAGCAGCTTAGTTCCCACGGATGAAGCTTTCTTT.

The chain uses TRBV7-9 and TRBJ2-3; no clear D gene. The ends were cut back, 5 bases at V and 6 bases at J, with 15 bases in the middle. The CDR3 spans 14 residues. Germline assignment: CDR1 SEHNR and CDR2 FQNEAQ (reference sequence). This CDR3 reads CASSLSEDPDTQYF. CDR3 bases: TGTGCCAGCAGCCTCTCGGAAGATCCGGATACGCAGTATTTT. The full variable domain, with the rest looked up from reference TRBV7-9 and TRBJ2-3, is DTGVSQNPRHKITKRGQNVTFRCDPISEHNRLYWYRQTLGQGPEFLTYFQNEAQLEKSRLLSDRFSAERPKGSFSTLEIQRTEQGDSAMYLCASSLSEDPDTQYFGPGTRLTVL.

This sequence joins TRBV19 and TRBJ2-1; 7 nucleotides match TRBD2. In germline, CDR1 is LNHDA, CDR2 SQIVND (reference sequence). This CDR3 comprises 13 residues. V shed 4 bases and J 7 bases; nucleotides not matched to a gene: 4. CDR3: CASSTSGGNEQFF. The CDR3 DNA follows: TGTGCCAGTAGTACCTCGGGGGGTAATGAGCAGTTCTTC.

The chain is built from TRBV7-9 and TRBJ2-1, with TRBD2 matching over 8 bases. The CDR3 has 15 residues. The germline CDR1 and CDR2 sequences are SEHNR and FQNEAQ (reference sequence). Trimming removed 3 bases from V and 3 bases from J; junction bases left unmatched: 4. DNA of the CDR3: TGTGCCAGCAGCTTGGCCGGGAGGGGCTACAATGAGCAGTTCTTC. Amino acids: CASSLAGRGYNEQFF.

CDR3 DNA sequence: TGTGCCAGCAGTTTAGAAGGGGGGTACTATGGCTACACCTTC. Translated: CASSLEGGYYGYTF. This chain links TRBV28 with TRBJ1-2; a weak D match, TRBD1 (6 bases). This CDR3 has 14 amino acids. Trimming removed 2 bases at V and 3 bases at J, with 10 bases between. CDR1 and CDR2 (germline): MDHEN, SYDVKM.

The chain joins TRBV9 to TRBJ2-7; a weak D match, TRBD1 (5 bases). V was shortened by 0 bases and J by 2 bases, with 9 bases between the two germline ends. This CDR3 is 14 amino acids long. Germline V gene lookup returns CDR1 SGDLS and CDR2 YYNGEE. CDR3 bases: TGTGCCAGCAGCGTAGGGGGCAGCACCTACGAGCAGTACTTC. This sequence encodes CASSVGGSTYEQYF.